These 10 T cell receptor beta chains were sequenced from one sample in a study of identical twins. In TCRdb, the 5' RACE reads were re-called with MiXCR into one record per CDR3 protein. This table holds about 530,000 distinct CDR3 sequences, over 12% found once. These same data were also listed under a study on yellow fever vaccine responses in identical twins.

The sequenced sample consisted of CD4+ T cells sorted from blood. The receptor source for this set is a woman younger than 35 in good health.

This clonotype has a handful of counts. The chain couples TRBV9 to TRBJ2-2, with 9 nucleotides matching TRBD1. The CDR3 spans 16 residues. Germline loops: CDR1 SGDLS, CDR2 YYNGEE. V lost 3 bases to trimming and J lost 4 bases; unmatched junction nucleotides: 7. This CDR3 reads CASSGGTGSFTGELFF. CDR3 nucleotide sequence: TGTGCCAGCAGCGGCGGGACAGGGAGCTTCACCGGGGAGCTGTTTTTT.

This clonotype has more than one count but fewer than ten. V usage is TRBV20-1 and J usage is TRBJ2-3; D might be TRBD1 or TRBD2, each matching 5 bases. This CDR3 is built from 16 residues. CDR1 DFQATT and CDR2 SNEGSKA come from the germline V gene (reference sequence). Between the trimmed V and J ends, which lost 3 bases and 0 bases, there was a span of 16 bases. CDR3 DNA sequence: TGCAGTGCTAGTGGTGTTGGGGGTGTGAGCACAGATACGCAGTATTTT. It translates to CSASGVGGVSTDTQYF.

The gene calls are TRBV20-1 and TRBJ2-5; D gene uncertain. Trimming cost V 2 bases and J 5 bases, with 6 bases left between them. This CDR3 contains 11 residues. Germline CDR1 reads DFQATT; CDR2 reads SNEGSKA (reference sequence). In nucleotides, the CDR3 is TGCAGTGCTAGATCTGGGGAGACCCAGTACTTC. This gives the protein CSARSGETQYF.

This rearrangement joins TRBV20-1 to TRBJ1-2, with no clear D. The CDR3 length is 12 residues. Germline lookup yields CDR1 DFQATT and CDR2 SNEGSKA (reference sequence). Deletions cut 3 bases from V and 5 bases from J, with 10 bases between. CDR3 region: CSARDKGYGYTF. The CDR3 region has the DNA TGCAGTGCTAGGGATAAGGGTTATGGCTACACCTTC.

V and J are TRBV7-9 and TRBJ1-1, with D uncertain. Deletions cut 6 bases from V and 0 bases from J, with 8 bases between. Per germline, CDR1 SEHNR and CDR2 FQNEAQ (reference sequence). This CDR3 region has 13 residues. The CDR3, as DNA: TGTGCCAGCAGACCACCTATGAACACTGAAGCTTTCTTT. This sequence encodes CASRPPMNTEAFF.

A few counts support this clonotype. This chain joins TRBV10-2 and TRBJ2-1, with D perhaps matching TRBD2 (6 bases). V was cut by 1 base and J by 0 bases, with 10 bases left in between. CDR1 WSHSY and CDR2 SAAADI come from the germline V gene. This CDR3 has 16 residues. Here the CDR3 reads CASSEWAGSSYNEQFF. In DNA, the CDR3 is TGCGCCAGCAGTGAGTGGGCGGGAAGCTCCTACAATGAGCAGTTCTTC.

The chain couples TRBV7-3 to TRBJ2-1; D possibly matches TRBD1 or TRBD2 (6 bases each). Germline-derived CDR1 and CDR2 are SGHTA and FQGTGA. The V and J ends lost 1 base and 10 bases respectively, with 20 bases between them. This CDR3 contains 16 residues. CDR3 nucleotide sequence: TGTGCCAGCAGCTTAATAGGGGGGAGAGCCGGAGGGGAGCAGTTCTTC. Translation gives CASSLIGGRAGGEQFF.

The rearrangement uses TRBV7-9 and TRBJ2-5, with D perhaps TRBD1 (5 bases). CDR1 is SEHNR and CDR2 is FQNEAQ in the germline V gene (reference sequence). V was clipped by 7 bases and J by 2 bases, with 14 bases between them. The CDR3 has 14 amino acids. The CDR3 protein is CASTLWAGQETQYF. The CDR3 nucleotides are TGTGCCAGCACCCTTTGGGCAGGGCAAGAGACCCAGTACTTC.

This clonotype appeared a few times. This sequence joins TRBV12-3 or TRBV12-4 and TRBJ2-7, with 12 bases identical to TRBD2. After removal of 3 bases from V and 4 bases from J, the junction contained 4 bases not matched to a gene. The CDR3 length is 15 residues. The CDR3 region is CASSFRLAGAYEQYF. Written as DNA, the CDR3 is TGTGCCAGCAGTTTCCGACTAGCGGGAGCTTACGAGCAGTACTTC.

This clonotype was counted many times. The V call is TRBV7-9, the J call TRBJ2-3, with D perhaps TRBD1 (5 bases). V was trimmed by 0 bases and J by 0 bases, leaving 13 bases between them. This CDR3 has 17 residues. CDR1 is SEHNR and CDR2 is FQNEAQ in the germline V gene (reference sequence). CDR3 sequence: CASSLATWTTSTDTQYF. The CDR3 nucleotides read TGTGCCAGCAGCTTAGCAACTTGGACAACTAGCACAGATACGCAGTATTTT. The variable domain in full, completed from reference TRBV7-9 and TRBJ2-3, reads DTGVSQNPRHKITKRGQNVTFRCDPISEHNRLYWYRQTLGQGPEFLTYFQNEAQLEKSRLLSDRFSAERPKGSFSTLEIQRTEQGDSAMYLCASSLATWTTSTDTQYFGPGTRLTVL.